This TCR beta chain was identified in a study of response to subunit inactivated influenza vaccine. Points from the study as a whole: A suggestion made by the authors is that each seasonal influenza vaccination recruits few new T cells.

Trimming took 4 bases from V and 4 from J; bases not matched to a gene: 12. The CDR3 consists of 15 residues. Germline assignment: CDR1 DFQATT and CDR2 SNEGSKA (reference sequence). Comments on this clonotype: Antigen specificity is unknown.

TCRdb fed the RT-PCR reads into MiXCR, producing one record per CDR3 protein. The sample shows 450,000 to 550,000 distinct CDR3 sequences, over 25% of them seen only once. The V and J genes are TRBV20-1 and TRBJ1-1; 7 bases are a match to TRBD1. The sequencing here drew on CD4+ T cells sorted from PBMCs, taken 5 days after vaccination. This TCR was sampled from a man in his fifties who received an inactivated influenza vaccine. Here the CDR3 DNA reads TGCAGTGCTACAAACAGGGGTACAGTGGGCACTGAAGCTTTCTTT. Protein: CSATNRGTVGTEAFF.